Below are 18 T cell receptor beta chains sequenced from a single sample in a study of response to subunit inactivated influenza vaccine. Via MiXCR, TCRdb re-called the RT-PCR reads, giving one row per CDR3 protein. The sample consists of over 400,000 distinct CDR3 sequences, 11% of them appearing once. The sequences come from PBMCs from blood, collected 45 days after vaccination. The receptors were sampled from a man between 50 and 59 years old who received an inactivated influenza vaccine.

This clonotype was found many times. The chain employs TRBV7-2 and TRBJ2-3, with 10 bases that match TRBD2. There are 16 residues in the CDR3. The germline V gene encodes CDR1 SGHTA and CDR2 FQGNSA. Trimming took 6 bases from V and 4 from J; bases not matched to a gene: 10. The CDR3 loop is CASSQMASGGSDTQYF. The CDR3 DNA is TGTGCCAGCAGTCAAATGGCTAGCGGGGGATCAGATACGCAGTATTTT.

This clonotype was picked up a small number of times. The V and J genes are TRBV5-1 and TRBJ2-5; 13 nucleotides agree with TRBD2. V lost 4 bases, J lost 0 bases, and 3 bases stayed unmatched. The CDR3 is made up of 16 amino acids. Per germline, CDR1 SGHRS and CDR2 YFSETQ. CDR3 protein: CASSMGLAGYQETQYF. As DNA, the CDR3 is TGCGCCAGCAGCATGGGACTAGCGGGGTACCAAGAGACCCAGTACTTC.

This clonotype showed up many times. This chain joins TRBV28 and TRBJ1-6, with TRBD1 matching 8 bases. The CDR3 spans 16 residues. Trimming took 1 base from V and 6 from J; bases not matched to a gene: 5. Per the germline V gene, CDR1 is MDHEN and CDR2 is SYDVKM. The CDR3 nucleotides are TGTGCCAGCAGTTTATCCTGGACAGGGAGTAATTCACCCCTCCACTTT. This gives the protein CASSLSWTGSNSPLHF.

The V gene is TRBV20-1, the J gene TRBJ2-1; tentative D call: TRBD2 (6 bases). The CDR3 extends over 15 amino acids. V was clipped by 0 bases and J by 2 bases, with 11 bases between them. CDR1 is DFQATT and CDR2 is SNEGSKA in the germline V gene (reference sequence). The CDR3 sequence: CSARDGRDPYNEQFF. As DNA, the CDR3 is TGCAGTGCTAGAGATGGGCGGGACCCCTACAATGAGCAGTTCTTC.

This clonotype appeared a few times. The chain carries TRBV29-1 and TRBJ1-1; D not resolved. Trimming took off 6 bases at V and 5 bases at J, with 13 bases between the two ends. In germline, CDR1 is SQVTM, CDR2 ANQGSEA. CDR3 size: 12 residues. CDR3 amino acids: CSVHRTDTEAFF. The CDR3 DNA sequence: TGCAGCGTGCACCGGACGGATACTGAAGCTTTCTTT. Using reference TRBV29-1 and TRBJ1-1 for the parts outside the CDR3, the full variable domain is SAVISQKPSRDICQRGTSLTIQCQVDSQVTMMFWYRQQPGQSLTLIATANQGSEATYESGFVIDKFPISRPNLTFSTLTVSNMSPEDSSIYLCSVHRTDTEAFFGQGTRLTVV.

This clonotype was observed at least ten times. The rearrangement links TRBV9 to TRBJ2-5; D remains unclear. The V end was cut by 0 bases, the J end by 5 bases, with 14 bases between. This CDR3 region has 15 residues. The V gene's germline CDR1 is SGDLS and CDR2 YYNGEE. CDR3 nucleotides: TGTGCCAGCAGCGTAGAGTCAGCCTTCGTTGAGACCCAGTACTTC. Its translation is CASSVESAFVETQYF.

This clonotype has more than one count but fewer than ten. One junction end disagrees with the germline gene, perhaps due to a read error. J is TRBJ2-7 and V is TRBV13; D is possibly TRBD2 (7 bases). The germline gives CDR1 PRHDT, CDR2 FYEKMQ (reference sequence). This CDR3 spans 16 amino acids. Here the CDR3 DNA reads TGTGCCAGCACCTTAGGGGCGGGGGCGCTGAGCCACGAGCAGTACTTC. This encodes CASTLGAGALSHEQYF.

The chain joins TRBV24-1 to TRBJ2-5, with a weak D call TRBD1 (6 bases). Germline CDR1 reads KGHDR; CDR2 reads SFDVKD. This CDR3 comprises 13 residues. V was shortened by 4 bases and J by 3 bases, with 8 bases between the two germline ends. CDR3 amino acids: CATSEWTEETQYF. The DNA for the CDR3 is TGTGCCACCAGTGAGTGGACAGAAGAGACCCAGTACTTC.

In its sample, this clonotype was seen many times. The J gene is TRBJ2-7, the V gene TRBV28; 8 nucleotides line up with TRBD1. This CDR3 has 15 residues. The V and J ends lost 5 bases and 0 bases, in that order; junction bases with no gene match: 6. The germline CDR1 and CDR2 sequences are MDHEN and SYDVKM. Written as DNA, the CDR3 is TGTGCCAGCAGTCCCGGGACAGGCCTCTCCTACGAGCAGTACTTC. This codes for CASSPGTGLSYEQYF.

At least ten counts were recorded for this clonotype. This chain joins TRBV5-1 and TRBJ2-7; 7 bases map to TRBD1. V lost 4 bases, J lost 4 bases, and 14 bases stayed unmatched. Germline CDR1 is SGHRS and CDR2 is YFSETQ. The CDR3 totals 16 residues. CDR3 loop: CASSLTPGQSFYEQYF. The CDR3 nucleotides are TGCGCCAGCAGCCTCACACCGGGACAGTCCTTTTACGAGCAGTACTTC.

The chain is built from TRBV11-1 and TRBJ2-1; 7 bases fit TRBD2. This CDR3 comprises 16 residues. V lost 2 bases to trimming and J lost 5 bases; unmatched junction nucleotides: 9. Per the germline V gene, CDR1 is SGHAT and CDR2 is FQDESV (reference sequence). This CDR3 reads CASSLRREWSHNEQFF. The CDR3 nucleotides are TGTGCCAGCAGCTTACGGCGGGAGTGGTCCCACAATGAGCAGTTCTTC.

This clonotype has at least ten counts. The rearrangement links TRBV20-1 to TRBJ2-2, with 14 nucleotides matching TRBD2. This CDR3 comprises 16 residues. CDR1 and CDR2 from the germline V gene are DFQATT and SNEGSKA (reference sequence). V trimming: 6 bases; J trimming: 6 bases; junction bases outside the gene matches: 9. This CDR3 is CSAKGLAGEGAGELFF. As DNA, the CDR3 is TGCAGTGCCAAGGGACTAGCGGGAGAGGGGGCCGGGGAGCTGTTTTTT.

The genes are TRBV24-1 and TRBJ2-3, with 11 bases that match TRBD2. V lost 0 bases and J lost 4; bases outside the gene matches: 5. The CDR3 covers 17 residues. Germline lookup yields CDR1 KGHDR and CDR2 SFDVKD. The CDR3, as DNA: TGTGCCACCAGTGATTTGGGCACTAGCGGGGGATCAGATACGCAGTATTTT. Protein sequence: CATSDLGTSGGSDTQYF.

There are many counts of this clonotype. V usage is TRBV20-1 and J usage is TRBJ2-1; D may correspond to TRBD1 or TRBD2 (6 bases each). The germline gives CDR1 DFQATT, CDR2 SNEGSKA (reference sequence). Trimming took 5 bases from V and 9 from J, leaving 23 bases between them. The length of the CDR3 is 15 residues. The CDR3 DNA reads as TGCAGTGCTCCAGACGGGGGCGGCTGGGGTAGTGAGCAGTTCTTC. Translating gives CSAPDGGGWGSEQFF.

The chain uses TRBV4-1 and TRBJ1-1; 10 bases align to TRBD1. Germline V gene sequence: CDR1 MGHRA, CDR2 YSYEKL. The CDR3 is 15 residues long. The junction had 4 bases not matched to a gene; V was cut back by 1 base and J by 5 bases. This CDR3 reads CASSQGGTGDTEAFF. The CDR3 region has the DNA TGCGCCAGCAGCCAAGGAGGGACAGGGGATACTGAAGCTTTCTTT.

This clonotype occurred a few times. This chain links TRBV3-1 with TRBJ2-3; 10 bases are a match to TRBD2. Germline trimming cut 4 bases from V and 5 bases from J; bases unmatched to any gene: 6. The CDR3 covers 15 residues. Germline V gives CDR1 LGHDT, CDR2 YNNKEL (reference sequence). CDR3 loop: CASSPLAGVLDTQYF. The CDR3 DNA sequence: TGTGCCAGCAGCCCGCTAGCGGGAGTTTTAGATACGCAGTATTTT.

There are a few counts of this clonotype. The chain employs TRBV28 and TRBJ2-1; D unclear. This CDR3 is 17 amino acids long. Germline V lookup: CDR1 MDHEN, CDR2 SYDVKM. The V and J ends lost 4 bases and 0 bases respectively, with 16 bases between them. The CDR3: CASSYIPGLSSYNEQFF. The CDR3, as DNA: TGTGCCAGCAGTTATATCCCGGGTCTGAGCTCCTACAATGAGCAGTTCTTC.

There are a few counts of this clonotype. The V call is TRBV20-1, the J call TRBJ1-1, with 10 bases identical to TRBD1. With V trimmed by 5 bases and J by 0 bases, 0 bases remained unmatched. Germline-derived CDR1 and CDR2 are DFQATT and SNEGSKA (reference sequence). The CDR3 covers 13 residues. CDR3 bases: TGCAGTGCTGACAGGGGGCTGAACACTGAAGCTTTCTTT. Its translation is CSADRGLNTEAFF.